A selection of T cell receptor beta chains follows, all from one sample in a study of cytomegalovirus exposure and HLA in healthy donors. Assay used: immunoSEQ multiplex PCR; TCRdb lists only in-frame clones, some missing. In the table there are 89,000 or so clones, under 80% of which are singletons. The sample was PBMCs. All receptors derive from a boy aged 10-17 years in good health and CMV-seronegative. The CDR3 runs from the conserved cysteine through the conserved F or W. Each record gives: V gene, clone size, D gene, J gene, CDR3 protein, CDR3 DNA. The D gene is left open where the match is weak. Clone sizes are given selectively: once, few, many, or a class where the clone is expanded.

TRBV7-2	few	TRBD1	TRBJ1-2	CASSYRGFDYGYTF	TGTGCCAGCAGTTACAGGGGGTTCGACTATGGCTACACCTTC
TRBV7-9	-	TRBD2	TRBJ2-7	CASSDPRGGEQYF	TGTGCCAGCAGTGATCCCCGGGGGGGCGAGCAGTACTTC
TRBV30	-	TRBD1	TRBJ1-5	CAWSATRGTGGNQPQHF	TGTGCCTGGAGTGCGACCCGAGGGACAGGGGGAAATCAGCCCCAGCATTTT
TRBV5-6	-	-	TRBJ1-1	CASSLAGLAFF	TGTGCCAGCAGCTTGGCCGGTTTGGCTTTCTTT
TRBV7-6	few	-	TRBJ2-7	CASSVGGQAGEQYF	TGTGCCAGCAGCGTGGGAGGACAGGCCGGCGAGCAGTACTTC
TRBV28	-	TRBD2	TRBJ2-3	CASRRTSVQGTQYF	TGTGCCAGCAGGCGGACTAGCGTTCAGGGTACGCAGTATTTT
TRBV6-1	-	-	TRBJ1-6	CASSEGLDFSPLHF	TGTGCCAGCAGTGAAGGTTTAGATTTTTCACCCCTCCACTTT
TRBV25-1	-	-	TRBJ2-6	CASSDGRGSGANVLTF	TGTGCCAGCAGTGACGGACGGGGGTCTGGGGCCAACGTCCTGACTTTC
TRBV6-5	-	TRBD2	TRBJ2-3	CASSSGTSGRLDTQYF	TGTGCCAGCAGTTCCGGGACTAGCGGGAGGTTAGATACGCAGTATTTT
TRBV25-1	once	-	TRBJ2-7	CASSWAGGYEQYF	TGTGCCAGCAGTTGGGCCGGTGGATACGAGCAGTACTTC
TRBV4-3	-	-	TRBJ2-4	CASSQDGSEDIQYF	TGCGCCAGCAGCCAAGATGGATCCGAGGACATTCAGTACTTC
TRBV7-3	few	TRBD1	TRBJ2-7	CASSETGGLYEQYF	TGTGCCAGCAGCGAGACAGGGGGCCTCTACGAGCAGTACTTC
TRBV7-6	-	TRBD1	TRBJ1-1	CASSPRTGGTEAFF	TGTGCCAGCAGCCCTCGGACAGGGGGGACTGAAGCTTTCTTT
TRBV7-2	-	TRBD2	TRBJ2-5	CASSLNKREFETQYF	TGTGCCAGCAGCTTAAATAAGCGGGAGTTTGAGACCCAGTACTTC
TRBV6-5	-	TRBD1	TRBJ2-1	CASSYFPGQGVDEQFF	TGTGCCAGCAGTTACTTCCCGGGACAGGGAGTGGATGAGCAGTTCTTC
TRBV29-1	once	-	TRBJ2-5	CSVPLGGETQYF	TGCAGCGTCCCTCTAGGGGGAGAGACCCAGTACTTC
TRBV7-2	-	-	TRBJ1-3	CASSPRDSPGNTIYF	TGTGCCAGCAGCCCAAGGGACTCACCTGGAAACACCATATATTTT
TRBV2	-	TRBD1	TRBJ2-7	CASTLSGQPTGEQYF	TGTGCCAGCACCCTCTCGGGACAGCCCACTGGCGAGCAGTACTTC
TRBV4-1	-	TRBD1	TRBJ1-2	CASRDPGTGGGDGYTF	TGCGCCAGCCGCGATCCCGGGACAGGGGGTGGTGATGGCTACACCTTC
TRBV2	-	-	TRBJ2-7	CASSEGEPPYEQYF	TGTGCCAGCAGTGAAGGAGAACCTCCCTACGAGCAGTACTTC
TRBV2	-	TRBD2	TRBJ2-2	CASNSGSPGELFF	TGTGCCAGCAACAGCGGGAGCCCCGGGGAGCTGTTTTTT
TRBV4-3	-	TRBD1	TRBJ2-1	CASSQDLRQGDYNEQFF	TGCGCCAGCAGCCAAGATCTAAGGCAGGGGGACTACAATGAGCAGTTCTTC
TRBV9	-	-	TRBJ1-4	CASSAQAGANEKLFF	TGTGCCAGCAGCGCACAAGCGGGGGCTAATGAAAAACTGTTTTTT
TRBV14	few	-	TRBJ2-1	CASSPAAGEHPRGEQFF	TGTGCCAGCAGCCCGGCGGCAGGGGAGCATCCTAGGGGTGAGCAGTTCTTC
TRBV10-3	few	-	TRBJ2-2	CAIRSTCQGRFGELFF	TGTGCCATCAGGTCAACCTGTCAGGGAAGATTCGGGGAGCTGTTTTTT
TRBV5-4	-	TRBD1	TRBJ2-5	CASSLPPGQGVETQYF	TGTGCCAGCAGCTTACCCCCGGGACAGGGGGTAGAGACCCAGTACTTC
TRBV7-3	-	-	TRBJ1-2	CASSPTPQGSGYTF	TGTGCCAGCAGTCCCACCCCACAGGGTAGTGGCTACACCTTC
TRBV4-3	-	TRBD1	TRBJ2-4	CASSQESGTGGGNIQYF	TGCGCCAGCAGCCAAGAATCCGGGACAGGGGGCGGAAACATTCAGTACTTC
TRBV7-2	-	-	TRBJ2-5	CASSLSSVANGETQYF	TGTGCCAGCAGCTTATCTTCGGTTGCGAACGGGGAGACCCAGTACTTC
TRBV28	once	-	TRBJ1-2	CASSLLAHYGYTF	TGTGCCAGCAGTTTACTAGCACACTATGGCTACACCTTC
TRBV11-1	-	TRBD2	TRBJ2-5	CASSSWTSGDQETQYF	TGTGCCAGCAGCTCATGGACTAGCGGGGATCAAGAGACCCAGTACTTC
TRBV18	-	-	TRBJ1-5	CASSPVVEGQPQHF	TGTGCCAGCTCACCAGTTGTTGAGGGACAGCCCCAGCATTTT
TRBV4-1	-	-	TRBJ1-2	CASTRGETNNYGYTF	TGCGCCAGCACCCGGGGGGAGACGAACAACTATGGCTACACCTTC
TRBV2	once	TRBD2	TRBJ2-1	CASSEFSGVPNEQFF	TGTGCCAGCAGTGAGTTTAGCGGGGTCCCCAATGAGCAGTTCTTC
TRBV2	once	-	TRBJ1-5	CASSIEGVGQPQHF	TGTGCCAGCAGCATAGAAGGGGTTGGTCAGCCCCAGCATTTT
TRBV13	-	-	TRBJ2-7	CASSLQGPTYEQYF	TGTGCCAGCAGCTTACAGGGCCCAACCTACGAGCAGTACTTC
TRBV5-1	-	-	TRBJ2-5	CASSLPSGETQYF	TGCGCCAGCAGCTTACCCTCGGGGGAGACCCAGTACTTC
TRBV7-3	-	-	TRBJ2-1	CASSEGHTNEQFF	TGTGCCAGCAGCGAAGGACATACCAATGAGCAGTTCTTC